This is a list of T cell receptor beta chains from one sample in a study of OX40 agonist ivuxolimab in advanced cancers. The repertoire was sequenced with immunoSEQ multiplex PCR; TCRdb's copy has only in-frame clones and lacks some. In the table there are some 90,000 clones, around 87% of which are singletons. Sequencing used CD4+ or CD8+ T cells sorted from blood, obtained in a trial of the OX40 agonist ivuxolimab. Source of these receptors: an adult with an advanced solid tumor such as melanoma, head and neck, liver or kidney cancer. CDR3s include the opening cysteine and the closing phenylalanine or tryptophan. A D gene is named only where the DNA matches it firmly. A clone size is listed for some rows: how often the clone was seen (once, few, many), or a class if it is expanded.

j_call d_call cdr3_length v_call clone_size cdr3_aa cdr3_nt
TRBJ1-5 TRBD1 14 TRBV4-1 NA CASSQERGRQPQHF TGCGCCAGCAGCCAAGAGAGGGGGCGTCAGCCCCAGCATTTT
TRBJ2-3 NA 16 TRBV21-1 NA CASSKEGGGGTDTQYF TGTGCCAGCAGCAAAGAAGGGGGGGGTGGCACAGATACGCAGTATTTT
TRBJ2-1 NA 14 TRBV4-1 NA CASSQEYRVNEQFF TGCGCCAGCAGCCAAGAATATAGGGTTAATGAGCAGTTCTTC
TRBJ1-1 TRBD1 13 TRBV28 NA CASTTGIRTEAFF TGTGCCAGCACGACAGGGATTCGCACTGAAGCTTTCTTT
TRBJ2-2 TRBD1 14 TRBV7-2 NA CASSLEQGAGELFF TGTGCCAGCAGCTTAGAACAGGGGGCCGGGGAGCTGTTTTTT
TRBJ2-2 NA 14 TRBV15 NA CATSSRQVTRELFF TGTGCCACCAGCAGCCGACAGGTTACTCGGGAGCTGTTTTTT
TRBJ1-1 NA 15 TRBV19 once CASSPPSGMPTEAFF TGTGCCAGTAGCCCCCCCTCGGGGATGCCCACTGAAGCTTTCTTT
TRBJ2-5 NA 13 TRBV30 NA CAWSERREETQYF TGTGCCTGGAGTGAAAGGCGGGAAGAGACCCAGTACTTC
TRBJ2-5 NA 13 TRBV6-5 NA CASSVRREETQYF TGTGCCAGCTCCGTCCGGAGGGAAGAGACCCAGTACTTC
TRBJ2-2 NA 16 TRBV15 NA CATSREIGQTPGELFF TGTGCCACCAGCAGAGAAATAGGACAGACTCCCGGGGAGCTGTTTTTT
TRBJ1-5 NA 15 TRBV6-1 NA CASSEQGLSNQPQHF TGTGCCAGCAGTGAGCAGGGACTTAGCAATCAGCCCCAGCATTTT
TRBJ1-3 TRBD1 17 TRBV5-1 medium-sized CASAREGAFQTGNTIYF TGCGCCAGCGCGAGAGAGGGGGCTTTTCAGACTGGAAACACCATATATTTT
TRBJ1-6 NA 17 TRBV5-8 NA CASSLAGADSYNSPLHF TGTGCCAGCAGCTTGGCCGGGGCAGACTCCTATAATTCACCCCTCCACTTT
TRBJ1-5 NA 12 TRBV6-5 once CASSYAFQPQHF TGTGCCAGCAGTTACGCCTTTCAGCCCCAGCATTTT
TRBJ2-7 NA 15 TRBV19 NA CASSITGTRSYEQYF TGTGCCAGTAGTATTACCGGGACAAGATCCTACGAGCAGTACTTC
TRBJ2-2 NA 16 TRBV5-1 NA CASSLAGGVNTGELFF TGCGCCAGCAGCTTGGCCGGGGGAGTAAACACCGGGGAGCTGTTTTTT
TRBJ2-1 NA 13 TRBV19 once CASSKTGGDEQFF TGTGCCAGTAGCAAGACAGGAGGCGATGAGCAGTTCTTC
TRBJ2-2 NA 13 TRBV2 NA CASSERFTGELFF TGTGCCAGCAGTGAAAGGTTCACCGGGGAGCTGTTTTTT
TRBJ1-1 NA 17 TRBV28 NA CASSLIRGPSGGTEAFF TGTGCCAGCAGTTTAATTCGGGGTCCTAGCGGTGGCACTGAAGCTTTCTTT
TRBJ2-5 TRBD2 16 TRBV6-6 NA CASSYDSGRAGETQYF TGTGCCAGCAGTTACGATAGCGGGAGGGCCGGAGAGACCCAGTACTTC
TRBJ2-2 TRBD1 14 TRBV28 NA CASIDRVVTGELFF TGTGCCAGCATCGACAGGGTGGTCACCGGGGAGCTGTTTTTT
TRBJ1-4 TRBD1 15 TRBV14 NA CASSQGQGYNEKLFF TGTGCCAGCAGCCAAGGACAGGGGTATAATGAAAAACTGTTTTTT
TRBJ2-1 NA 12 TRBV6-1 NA CASSDIGDEQFF TGTGCCAGCAGTGATATAGGCGATGAGCAGTTCTTC
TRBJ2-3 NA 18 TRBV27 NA CASSFTGALSAITDTQYF TGTGCCAGCAGTTTTACCGGAGCGCTTTCCGCCATCACAGATACGCAGTATTTT
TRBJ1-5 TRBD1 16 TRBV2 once CASSARQGAFNQPQHF TGTGCCAGCAGTGCGCGACAGGGGGCGTTCAATCAGCCCCAGCATTTT
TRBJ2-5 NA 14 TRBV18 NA CATQFDPIQETQYF TGTGCCACCCAATTTGATCCCATTCAAGAGACCCAGTACTTC
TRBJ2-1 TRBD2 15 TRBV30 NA CAWAALAGPYNEQFF TGTGCCTGGGCTGCACTAGCGGGACCCTACAATGAGCAGTTCTTC
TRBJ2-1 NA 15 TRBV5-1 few CASSLDRAGVNEQFF TGCGCCAGCAGCTTGGACAGGGCCGGGGTGAACGAGCAGTTCTTC
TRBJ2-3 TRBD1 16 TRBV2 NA CASRDRTATGSDTQYF TGTGCCAGCAGAGACAGAACCGCGACAGGGTCGGATACGCAGTATTTT
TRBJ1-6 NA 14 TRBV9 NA CASSVFGRDSPLHF TGTGCCAGCAGCGTATTTGGGCGCGATTCACCCCTCCACTTT
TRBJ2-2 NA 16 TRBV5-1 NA CASSLLPTGNTGELFF TGCGCCAGCAGCTTACTCCCGACAGGAAACACCGGGGAGCTGTTTTTT
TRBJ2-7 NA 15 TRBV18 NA CASSANRDTSYEQYF TGTGCCAGCTCAGCCAACCGGGACACCTCCTACGAGCAGTACTTC
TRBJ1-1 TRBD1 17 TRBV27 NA CASSLSRHQGAATEAFF TGTGCCAGCAGTTTATCGAGACATCAGGGGGCGGCCACTGAAGCTTTCTTT
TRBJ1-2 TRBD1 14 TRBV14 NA CASSQERTGRGYTF TGTGCCAGCAGCCAAGAACGGACAGGGCGAGGCTACACCTTC
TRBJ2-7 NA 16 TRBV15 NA CATSPRTDYRSYEQYF TGTGCCACCAGCCCACGGACAGATTACCGTTCCTACGAGCAGTACTTC
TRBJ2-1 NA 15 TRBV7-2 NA CASSSQGSSYNEQFF TGTGCCAGCAGCTCACAGGGAAGCTCCTACAATGAGCAGTTCTTC